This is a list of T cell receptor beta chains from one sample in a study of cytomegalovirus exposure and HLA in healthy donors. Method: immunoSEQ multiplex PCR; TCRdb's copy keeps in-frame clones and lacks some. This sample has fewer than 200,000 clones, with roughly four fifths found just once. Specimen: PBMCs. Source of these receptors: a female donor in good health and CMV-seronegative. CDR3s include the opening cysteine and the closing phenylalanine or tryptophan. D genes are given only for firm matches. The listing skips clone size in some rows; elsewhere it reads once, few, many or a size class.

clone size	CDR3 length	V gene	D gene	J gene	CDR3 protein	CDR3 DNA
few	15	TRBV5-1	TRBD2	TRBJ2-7	CASSLDGTSGYEQYF	TGCGCCAGCAGCTTGGACGGGACTAGCGGCTACGAGCAGTACTTC
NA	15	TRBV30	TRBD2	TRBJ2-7	CAWGTSGTSGGKQYF	TGTGCCTGGGGGACTAGCGGGACCTCCGGGGGTAAGCAGTACTTC
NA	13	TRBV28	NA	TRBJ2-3	CASSLESTDTQYF	TGTGCCAGCAGTTTAGAGAGCACAGATACGCAGTATTTT
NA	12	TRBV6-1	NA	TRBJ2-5	CATQLPQETQYF	TGTGCCACCCAACTACCACAAGAGACCCAGTACTTC
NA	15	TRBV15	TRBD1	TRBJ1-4	CATSRDLDRGGKLFF	TGTGCCACCAGCAGAGATCTTGACAGGGGAGGCAAACTGTTTTTT
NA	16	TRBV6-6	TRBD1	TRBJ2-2	CASSHKGTGEVGELFF	TGTGCCAGCAGTCACAAGGGGACAGGGGAAGTCGGGGAGCTGTTTTTT
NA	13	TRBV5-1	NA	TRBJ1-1	CASSLDVGSEAFF	TGCGCCAGCAGCTTAGATGTTGGCAGTGAAGCTTTCTTT
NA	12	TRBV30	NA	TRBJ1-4	CAWSGRDEKLFF	TGTGCCTGGAGTGGCAGGGATGAAAAACTGTTTTTT
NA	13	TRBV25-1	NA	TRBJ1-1	CASSEHFNTEAFF	TGTGCCAGCAGTGAACATTTCAACACTGAAGCTTTCTTT
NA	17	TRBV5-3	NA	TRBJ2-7	CARRRGRGRDPGNEQYF	TGTGCCAGAAGACGGGGAAGAGGGCGAGATCCTGGGAACGAGCAGTACTTC
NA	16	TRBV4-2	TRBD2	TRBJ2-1	CASSLPRGSTYNEQFF	TGTGCCAGCAGCCTCCCGCGGGGGTCCACCTACAATGAGCAGTTCTTC
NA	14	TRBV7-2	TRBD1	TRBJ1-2	CASSPGWTGAGYTF	TGTGCCAGCAGCCCCGGTTGGACAGGGGCCGGCTACACCTTC
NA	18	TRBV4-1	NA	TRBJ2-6	CASSQGSQATSGANVLTF	TGCGCCAGCAGCCAGGGTTCACAGGCCACCTCTGGGGCCAACGTCCTGACTTTC
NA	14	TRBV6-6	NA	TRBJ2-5	CASSPPGKGETQYF	TGTGCCAGCAGTCCGCCAGGGAAAGGAGAGACCCAGTACTTC
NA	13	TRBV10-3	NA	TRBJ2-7	CAISPRESYEQYF	TGTGCCATCAGTCCTCGTGAGTCGTACGAGCAGTACTTC
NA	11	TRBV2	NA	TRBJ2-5	CASSETEAQYF	TGTGCCAGCAGTGAGACGGAGGCCCAGTACTTC
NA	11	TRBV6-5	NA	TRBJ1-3	CASTSGNTIYF	TGTGCCAGCACCTCAGGGAACACCATATATTTT
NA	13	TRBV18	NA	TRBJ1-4	CASSPSQNEKLFF	TGTGCCAGCTCACCATCGCAGAATGAAAAACTGTTTTTT
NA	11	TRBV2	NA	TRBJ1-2	CASSEVAGYTF	TGTGCCAGCAGTGAGGTGGCTGGCTACACCTTC
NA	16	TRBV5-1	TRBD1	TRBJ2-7	CASSSWTGVSSYEQYF	TGCGCCAGCAGCTCATGGACAGGGGTCAGCTCCTACGAGCAGTACTTC
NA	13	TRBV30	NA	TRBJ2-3	CACNRGLEYTQYF	TGTGCCTGCAACAGGGGACTTGAGTATACGCAGTATTTT
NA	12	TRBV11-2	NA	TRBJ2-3	CASSLVQDTQYF	TGTGCCAGCAGCTTAGTGCAGGATACGCAGTATTTT
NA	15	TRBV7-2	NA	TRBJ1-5	CASSLARGWGQPQHF	TGTGCCAGCAGCTTAGCCAGGGGCTGGGGTCAGCCCCAGCATTTT
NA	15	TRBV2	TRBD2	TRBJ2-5	CASSEAGLAGETQYF	TGTGCCAGCAGTGAAGCAGGACTAGCGGGAGAGACCCAGTACTTC
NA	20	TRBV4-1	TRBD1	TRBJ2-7	CASSHLSIWGLATGTYEQYF	TGCGCCAGCAGCCACCTCTCTATCTGGGGTTTGGCGACAGGGACCTACGAGCAGTACTTC
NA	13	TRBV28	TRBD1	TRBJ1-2	CASSPTGLGGYTF	TGTGCCAGCAGTCCGACAGGGCTAGGGGGCTACACCTTC
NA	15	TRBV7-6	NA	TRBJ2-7	CASSLERGHSYEQYF	TGTGCCAGCAGCTTAGAGAGGGGACACTCCTACGAGCAGTACTTC
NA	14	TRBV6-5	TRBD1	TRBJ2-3	CASSDRGITDTQYF	TGTGCCAGTTCGGACAGGGGAATCACAGATACGCAGTATTTT
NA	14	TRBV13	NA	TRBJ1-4	CASSLRQDGEKLFF	TGTGCCAGCAGCTTACGACAGGATGGGGAAAAACTGTTTTTT
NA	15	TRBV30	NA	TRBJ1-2	CAWSVGPLRGYGYTF	TGTGCCTGGAGTGTCGGTCCCCTACGCGGCTATGGCTACACCTTC
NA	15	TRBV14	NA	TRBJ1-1	CASSQYLISNTEAFF	TGTGCCAGCAGCCAATACTTGATATCGAACACTGAAGCTTTCTTT
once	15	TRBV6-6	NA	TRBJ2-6	CASRTQGSGANVLTF	TGTGCCAGCAGGACACAGGGATCTGGGGCCAACGTCCTGACTTTC